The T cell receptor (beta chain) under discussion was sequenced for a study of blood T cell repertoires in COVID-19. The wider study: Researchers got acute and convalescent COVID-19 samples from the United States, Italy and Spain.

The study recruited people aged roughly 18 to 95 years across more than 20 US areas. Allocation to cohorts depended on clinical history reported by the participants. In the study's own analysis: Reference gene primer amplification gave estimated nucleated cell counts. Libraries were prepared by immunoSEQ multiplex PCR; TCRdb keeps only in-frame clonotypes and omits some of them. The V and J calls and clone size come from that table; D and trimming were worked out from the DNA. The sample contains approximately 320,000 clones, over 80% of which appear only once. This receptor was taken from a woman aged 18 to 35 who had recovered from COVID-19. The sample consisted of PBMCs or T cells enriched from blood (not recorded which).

The CDR3 DNA reads as TGTGCCAGCAGCCCCCGACAGGCCAATCAGCCCCAGCATTTT. It codes for CASSPRQANQPQHF. The chain employs TRBV5-5 and TRBJ1-5; TRBD1 is a possible D gene (6 bases). The V and J ends lost 4 bases and 3 bases respectively, with 11 bases between them. The CDR3 covers 14 residues. Germline V gene data show CDR1 as SGHKS and CDR2 as YYEKEE (reference sequence).